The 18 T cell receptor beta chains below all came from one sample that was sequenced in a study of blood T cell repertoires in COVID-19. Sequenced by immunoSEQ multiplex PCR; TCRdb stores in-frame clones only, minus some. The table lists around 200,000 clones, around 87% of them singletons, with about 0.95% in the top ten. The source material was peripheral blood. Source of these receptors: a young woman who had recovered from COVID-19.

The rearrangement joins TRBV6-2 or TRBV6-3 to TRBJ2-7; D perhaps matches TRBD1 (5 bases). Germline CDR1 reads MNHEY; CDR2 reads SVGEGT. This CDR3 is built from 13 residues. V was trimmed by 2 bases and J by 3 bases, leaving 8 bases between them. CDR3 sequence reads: CASSYTQGYEQYF. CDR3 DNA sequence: TGTGCCAGCAGTTACACCCAGGGCTACGAGCAGTACTTC.

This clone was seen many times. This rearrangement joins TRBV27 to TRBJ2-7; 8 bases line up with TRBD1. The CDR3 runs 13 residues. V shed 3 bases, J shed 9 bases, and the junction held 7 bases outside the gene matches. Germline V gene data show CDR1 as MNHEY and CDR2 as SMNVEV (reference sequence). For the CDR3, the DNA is TGTGCCAGCAGTTTTGGCAGGGGGCGTAGGCAGTACGTC. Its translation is CASSFGRGRRQYV.

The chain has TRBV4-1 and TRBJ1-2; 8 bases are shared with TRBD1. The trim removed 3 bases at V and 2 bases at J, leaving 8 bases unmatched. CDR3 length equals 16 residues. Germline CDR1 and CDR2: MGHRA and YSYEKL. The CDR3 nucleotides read TGCGCCAGCAGCCATCCCCTGGACAGGGACAACTATGGCTACACCTTC. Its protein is CASSHPLDRDNYGYTF.

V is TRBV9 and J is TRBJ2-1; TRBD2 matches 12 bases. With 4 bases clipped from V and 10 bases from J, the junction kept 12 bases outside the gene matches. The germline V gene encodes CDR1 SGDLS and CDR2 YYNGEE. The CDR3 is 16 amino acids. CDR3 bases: TGTGCCAGCAGCAACCAAGCTAGCGGGGGGGCCCGGGAGCAGTTCTTC. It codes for CASSNQASGGAREQFF.

The CDR3 nucleotides read TGTGCCAGCAGTTATGGGGGCAGGGAGACCCAGTACTTC. Translating gives CASSYGGRETQYF. The chain joins TRBV6-5 to TRBJ2-5, with D possibly TRBD1 on 6 matching bases. There are 13 residues in the CDR3. From germline, CDR1 is MNHEY and CDR2 SVGAGI. Trimming took 3 bases from V and 5 from J, leaving 10 bases between them.

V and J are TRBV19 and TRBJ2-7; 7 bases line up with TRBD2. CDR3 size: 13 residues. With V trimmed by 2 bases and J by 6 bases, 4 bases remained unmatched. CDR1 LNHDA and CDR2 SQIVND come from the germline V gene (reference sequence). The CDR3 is CASSISGGLEQYF. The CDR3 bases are TGTGCCAGTAGTATATCGGGGGGACTCGAGCAGTACTTC.

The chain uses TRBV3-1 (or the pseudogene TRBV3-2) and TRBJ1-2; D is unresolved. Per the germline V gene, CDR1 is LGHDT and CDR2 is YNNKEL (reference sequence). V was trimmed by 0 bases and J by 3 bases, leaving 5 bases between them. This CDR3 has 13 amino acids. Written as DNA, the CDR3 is TGTGCCAGCAGCCAAGATCAGTACTATGGCTACACCTTC. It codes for CASSQDQYYGYTF.

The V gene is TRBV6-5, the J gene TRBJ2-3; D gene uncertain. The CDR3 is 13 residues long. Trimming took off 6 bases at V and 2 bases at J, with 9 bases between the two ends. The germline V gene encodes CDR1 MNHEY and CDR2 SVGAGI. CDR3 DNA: TGTGCCAGCAGCCCCCTCTACACAGATACGCAGTATTTT. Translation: CASSPLYTDTQYF.

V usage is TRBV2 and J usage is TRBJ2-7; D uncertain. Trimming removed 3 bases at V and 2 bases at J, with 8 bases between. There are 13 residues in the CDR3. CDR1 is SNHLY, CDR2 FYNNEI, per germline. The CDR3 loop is CASSDYSTYEQYV. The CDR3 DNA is TGTGCCAGCAGTGACTACTCTACCTACGAGCAGTACGTC.

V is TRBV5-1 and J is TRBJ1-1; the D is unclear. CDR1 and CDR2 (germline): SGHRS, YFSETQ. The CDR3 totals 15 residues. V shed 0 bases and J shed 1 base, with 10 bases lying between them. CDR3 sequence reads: CASSLGSRGNTEAFF. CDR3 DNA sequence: TGCGCCAGCAGCTTGGGGTCGCGGGGGAACACTGAAGCTTTCTTT.

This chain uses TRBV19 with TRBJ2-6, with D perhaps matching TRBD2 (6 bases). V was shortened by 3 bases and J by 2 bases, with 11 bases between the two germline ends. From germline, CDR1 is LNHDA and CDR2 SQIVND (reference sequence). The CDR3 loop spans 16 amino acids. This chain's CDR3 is CASSINRGTGANVLTF. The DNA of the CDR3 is TGTGCCAGTAGTATCAATCGGGGGACTGGGGCCAACGTCCTGACTTTC.

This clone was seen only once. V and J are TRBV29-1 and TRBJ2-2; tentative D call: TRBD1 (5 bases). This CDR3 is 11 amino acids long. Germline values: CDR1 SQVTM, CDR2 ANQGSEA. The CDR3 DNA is TGCAGTACCAGGGATGGCGGGGAGCTGTTTTTT. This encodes CSTRDGGELFF.

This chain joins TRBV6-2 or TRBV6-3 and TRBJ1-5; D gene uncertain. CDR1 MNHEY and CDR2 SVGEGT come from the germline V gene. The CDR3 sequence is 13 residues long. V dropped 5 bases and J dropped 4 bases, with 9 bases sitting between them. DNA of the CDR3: TGTGCCAGCAGTAACCGAGAGAATCAGCCCCAGCATTTT. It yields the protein CASSNRENQPQHF.

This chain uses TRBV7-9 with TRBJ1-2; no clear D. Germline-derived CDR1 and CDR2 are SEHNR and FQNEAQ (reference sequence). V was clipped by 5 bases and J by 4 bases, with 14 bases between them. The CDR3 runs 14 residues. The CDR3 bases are TGTGCCAGCAGCCCTACTGAACCCCTCTATGGCTACACCTTC. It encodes CASSPTEPLYGYTF.

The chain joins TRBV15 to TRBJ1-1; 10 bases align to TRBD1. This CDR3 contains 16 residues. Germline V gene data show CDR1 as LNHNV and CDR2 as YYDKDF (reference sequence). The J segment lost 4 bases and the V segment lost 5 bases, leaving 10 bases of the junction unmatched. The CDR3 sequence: CATSGRDRGRVTEAFF. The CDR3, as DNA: TGTGCCACCAGCGGCCGGGACAGGGGACGGGTCACTGAAGCTTTCTTT.

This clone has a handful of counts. CDR3 in DNA: TGTGCCAGCTCACCACCTTGGGGGCAACGCAATTCACCCCTCCACTTT. It translates to CASSPPWGQRNSPLHF. The chain combines TRBV18 with TRBJ1-6, with a tentative D call TRBD1 (6 bases). The CDR3 runs 16 residues. Germline V gene lookup returns CDR1 KGHSH and CDR2 LQKENI. Trimming stripped 0 bases from V and 7 bases from J, with 13 bases between.

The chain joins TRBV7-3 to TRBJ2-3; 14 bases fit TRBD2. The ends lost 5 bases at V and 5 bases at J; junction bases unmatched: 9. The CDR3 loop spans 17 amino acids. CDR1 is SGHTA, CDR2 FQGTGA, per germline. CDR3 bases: TGTGCCAGCAGCCTCGGGACTAGCGGGAGAACCGGAGATACGCAGTATTTT. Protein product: CASSLGTSGRTGDTQYF.

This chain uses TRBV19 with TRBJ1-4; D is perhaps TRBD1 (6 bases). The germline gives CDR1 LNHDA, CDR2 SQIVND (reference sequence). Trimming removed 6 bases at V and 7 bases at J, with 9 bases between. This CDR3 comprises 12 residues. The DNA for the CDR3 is TGTGCCAGTAGGAAGACAGGTGAAAAACTGTTTTTT. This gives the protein CASRKTGEKLFF. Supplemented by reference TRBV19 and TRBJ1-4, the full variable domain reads DGGITQSPKYLFRKEGQNVTLSCEQNLNHDAMYWYRQDPGQGLRLIYYSQIVNDFQKGDIAEGYSVSREKKESFPLTVTSAQKNPTAFYLCASRKTGEKLFFGSGTQLSVL.